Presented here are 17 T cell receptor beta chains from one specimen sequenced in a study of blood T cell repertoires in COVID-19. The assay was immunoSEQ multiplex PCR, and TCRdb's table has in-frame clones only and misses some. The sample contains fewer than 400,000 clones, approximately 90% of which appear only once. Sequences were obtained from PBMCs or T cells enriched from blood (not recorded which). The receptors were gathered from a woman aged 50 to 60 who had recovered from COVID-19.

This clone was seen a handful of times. The CDR3 DNA reads as TGCGCCAGCAGCTTTAGTAGGGGGCTTGAGAACACTGAAGCTTTCTTT. Encoded protein: CASSFSRGLENTEAFF. The chain is built from TRBV5-1 and TRBJ1-1; 7 nucleotides line up with TRBD1. Germline trimming cut 2 bases from V and 1 base from J; bases unmatched to any gene: 8. This CDR3 spans 16 amino acids. Germline V CDR1 and CDR2: SGHRS, YFSETQ.

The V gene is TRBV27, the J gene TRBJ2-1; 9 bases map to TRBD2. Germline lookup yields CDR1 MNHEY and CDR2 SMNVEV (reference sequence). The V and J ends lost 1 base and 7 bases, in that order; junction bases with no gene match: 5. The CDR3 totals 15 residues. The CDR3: CASSLLAGASNEQFF. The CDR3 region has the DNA TGTGCCAGCAGTTTATTAGCGGGGGCCTCGAATGAGCAGTTCTTC.

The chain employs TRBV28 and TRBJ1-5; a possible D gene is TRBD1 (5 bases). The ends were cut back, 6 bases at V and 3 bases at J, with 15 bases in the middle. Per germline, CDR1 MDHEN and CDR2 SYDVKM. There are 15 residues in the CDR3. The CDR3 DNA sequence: TGTGCCAGCAGCCTCGACAGCCGCCCCAATCAGCCCCAGCATTTT. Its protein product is CASSLDSRPNQPQHF.

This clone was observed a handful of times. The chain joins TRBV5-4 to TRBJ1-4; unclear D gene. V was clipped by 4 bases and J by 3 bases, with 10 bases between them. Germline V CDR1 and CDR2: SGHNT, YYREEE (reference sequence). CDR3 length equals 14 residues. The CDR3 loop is CASSPSGANEKLFF. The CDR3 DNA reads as TGTGCCAGCAGCCCGTCTGGAGCTAATGAAAAACTGTTTTTT.

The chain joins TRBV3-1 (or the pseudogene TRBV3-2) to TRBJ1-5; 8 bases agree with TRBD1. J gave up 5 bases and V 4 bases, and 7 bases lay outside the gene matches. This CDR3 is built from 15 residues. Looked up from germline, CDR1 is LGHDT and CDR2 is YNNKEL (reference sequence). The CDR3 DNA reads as TGTGCCAGCAGCCCCCAGGGGGCGCGGGATCAGCCCCAGCATTTT. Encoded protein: CASSPQGARDQPQHF.

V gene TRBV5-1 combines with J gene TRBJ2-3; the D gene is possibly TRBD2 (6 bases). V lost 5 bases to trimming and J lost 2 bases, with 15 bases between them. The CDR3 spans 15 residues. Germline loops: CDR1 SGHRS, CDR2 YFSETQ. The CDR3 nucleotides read TGCGCCAGCAGGGGGGGACGGAGGCACACAGATACGCAGTATTTT. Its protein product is CASRGGRRHTDTQYF.

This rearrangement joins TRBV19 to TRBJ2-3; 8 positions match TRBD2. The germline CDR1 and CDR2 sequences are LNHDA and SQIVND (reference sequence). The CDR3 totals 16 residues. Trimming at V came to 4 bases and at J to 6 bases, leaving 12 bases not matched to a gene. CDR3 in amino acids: CASSKGLVPLGDTQYF. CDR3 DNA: TGTGCCAGTAGTAAGGGACTAGTGCCTTTGGGGGATACGCAGTATTTT.

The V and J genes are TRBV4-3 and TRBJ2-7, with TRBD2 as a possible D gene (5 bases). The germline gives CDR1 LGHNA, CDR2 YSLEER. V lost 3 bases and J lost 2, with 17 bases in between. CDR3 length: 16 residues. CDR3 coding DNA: TGCGCCAGCAGCCACGACCGAGCGGTTGGCGCCTACGAGCAGTACTTC. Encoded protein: CASSHDRAVGAYEQYF.

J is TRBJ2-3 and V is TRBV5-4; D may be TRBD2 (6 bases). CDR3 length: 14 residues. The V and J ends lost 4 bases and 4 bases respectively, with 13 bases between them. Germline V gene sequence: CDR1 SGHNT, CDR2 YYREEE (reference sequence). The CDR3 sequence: CASSPNSGADTQYF. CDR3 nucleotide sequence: TGTGCCAGCAGCCCCAACTCGGGGGCAGATACGCAGTATTTT.

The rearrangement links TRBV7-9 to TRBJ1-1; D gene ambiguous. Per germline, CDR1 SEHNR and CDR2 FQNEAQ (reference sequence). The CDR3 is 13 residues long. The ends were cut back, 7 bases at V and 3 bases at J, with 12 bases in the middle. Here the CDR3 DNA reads TGTGCCAGCATGCACCGCGGGGACACTGAAGCTTTCTTT. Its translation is CASMHRGDTEAFF.

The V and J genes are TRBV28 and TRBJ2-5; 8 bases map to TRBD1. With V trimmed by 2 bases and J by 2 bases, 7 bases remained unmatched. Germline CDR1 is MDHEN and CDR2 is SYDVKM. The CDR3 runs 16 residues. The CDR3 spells CASSLTDRALQETQYF. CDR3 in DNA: TGTGCCAGCAGTTTAACGGACAGGGCACTGCAAGAGACCCAGTACTTC.

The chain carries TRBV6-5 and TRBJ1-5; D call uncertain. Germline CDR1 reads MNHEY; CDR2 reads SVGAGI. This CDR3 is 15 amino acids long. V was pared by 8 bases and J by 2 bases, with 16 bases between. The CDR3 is CASGPDLHGNQPQHF. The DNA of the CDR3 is TGTGCCAGCGGGCCCGATCTCCACGGCAATCAGCCCCAGCATTTT.

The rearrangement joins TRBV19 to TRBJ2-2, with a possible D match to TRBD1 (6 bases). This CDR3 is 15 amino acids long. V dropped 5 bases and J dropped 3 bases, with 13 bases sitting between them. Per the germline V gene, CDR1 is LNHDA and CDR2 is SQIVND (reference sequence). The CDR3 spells CASSVGQTYTGELFF. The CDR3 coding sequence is TGTGCCAGTAGTGTCGGACAGACGTACACCGGGGAGCTGTTTTTT.

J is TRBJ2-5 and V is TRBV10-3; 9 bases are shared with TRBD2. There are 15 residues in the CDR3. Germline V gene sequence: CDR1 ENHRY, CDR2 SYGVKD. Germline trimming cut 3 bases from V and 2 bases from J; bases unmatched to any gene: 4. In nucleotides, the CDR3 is TGTGCCATCAGTGATCTAGCGGGGAGTCAAGAGACCCAGTACTTC. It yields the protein CAISDLAGSQETQYF.

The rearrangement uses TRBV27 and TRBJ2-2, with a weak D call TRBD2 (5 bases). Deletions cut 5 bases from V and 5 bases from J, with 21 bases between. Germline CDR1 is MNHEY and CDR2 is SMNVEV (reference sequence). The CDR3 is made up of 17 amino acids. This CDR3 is CASSPRGGQVGTGELFF. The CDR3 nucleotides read TGTGCCAGCAGTCCCCGTGGAGGCCAGGTGGGGACCGGGGAGCTGTTTTTT.

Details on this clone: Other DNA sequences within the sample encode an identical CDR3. The CDR3: CASSPPGGYGYTF. For the CDR3, the DNA is TGTGCCAGCTCACCCCCAGGGGGCTATGGCTACACCTTC. The chain employs TRBV18 and TRBJ1-2, with 7 positions matching TRBD1. Germline V gives CDR1 KGHSH, CDR2 LQKENI. V dropped 3 bases and J dropped 4; count of bases not matched to a gene: 2. The CDR3 has 13 residues.

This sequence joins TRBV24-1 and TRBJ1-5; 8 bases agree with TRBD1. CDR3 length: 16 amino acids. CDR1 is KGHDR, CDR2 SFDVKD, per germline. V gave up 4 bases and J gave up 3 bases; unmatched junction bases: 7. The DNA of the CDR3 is TGTGCCACCAGTGAAGGCAACAGGGGGTACAATCAGCCCCAGCATTTT. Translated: CATSEGNRGYNQPQHF.